Sequencing of this TCR beta chain was carried out in a study of shared clonotypes between healthy human individuals. This CDR3 comprises 15 residues. Germline V gene lookup returns CDR1 MDHEN and CDR2 SYDVKM. The V end lost 3 bases, the J end lost 6 bases, and 17 bases lay between the germline ends. Only CD45RO-negative cells positively selected for CCR7 counted as naive CD8 cells, so terminally differentiated effector memory CD45RA+ cells were excluded. The repertoire was sequenced with immunoSEQ multiplex PCR; TCRdb's copy has only in-frame clones and lacks some. Of around 1.9 million clones detected, around 93% appear once; the ten largest clones hold 1.5% to 2%.

This TCR derives from a man between 18 and 29 years old in good health. Some clones in this sample may be carry-over from other donors' samples. Input material: naive CD8+ T cells from PBMCs. The chain carries TRBV28 and TRBJ1-2; D is unresolved. The CDR3: CASSFGFGDSHGYTF. The DNA of the CDR3 is TGTGCCAGCAGTTTCGGGTTTGGGGATAGTCATGGCTACACCTTC.